This T cell receptor (beta chain) was recorded in a study of T cells in Graves' hyperthyroidism and ophthalmopathy. Concerning this clonotype: Its cognate antigen is unknown.

With 5 bases clipped from V and 4 bases from J, the junction kept 10 bases outside the gene matches. This CDR3 comprises 15 residues. RNA transcripts served as the template for amplifying TCR beta CDR3 regions. First-round RT-PCR of the TCR CDR3 relied on the HTBI primer set. In TCRdb, the multiplex PCR reads were re-called with MiXCR into one record per CDR3 protein. The table records fewer than 300,000 distinct CDR3 sequences, 13% to 15% of them present only once. Notes on the study in general: Ophthalmopathy was identified by the model a median about six months ahead of onset.

The authors obtained PBMCs from 10 ml of fresh peripheral blood. This receptor was obtained from a woman aged 50 to 60 with Graves' hyperthyroidism that later progressed to Graves' ophthalmopathy. Sequenced material: blood. The gene calls are TRBV12-3 or TRBV12-4 and TRBJ2-5, with 7 bases aligning to TRBD2. CDR3 coding DNA: TGTGCCAGCAGTCCCTGGACTAGTGGGGGAGAGACCCAGTACTTC. The encoded protein is CASSPWTSGGETQYF.